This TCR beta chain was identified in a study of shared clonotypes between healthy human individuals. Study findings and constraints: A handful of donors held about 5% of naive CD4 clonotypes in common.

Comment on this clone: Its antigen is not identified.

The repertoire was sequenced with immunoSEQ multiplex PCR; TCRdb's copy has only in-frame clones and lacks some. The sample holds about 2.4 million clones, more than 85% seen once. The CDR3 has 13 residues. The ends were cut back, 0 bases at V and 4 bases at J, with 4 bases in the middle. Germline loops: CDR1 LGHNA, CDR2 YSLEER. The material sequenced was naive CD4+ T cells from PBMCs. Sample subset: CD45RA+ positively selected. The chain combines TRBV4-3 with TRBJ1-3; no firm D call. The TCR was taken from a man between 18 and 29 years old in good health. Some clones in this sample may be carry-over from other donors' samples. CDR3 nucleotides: TGCGCCAGCAGCCAAGATACCGGAAACACCATATATTTT. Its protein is CASSQDTGNTIYF.